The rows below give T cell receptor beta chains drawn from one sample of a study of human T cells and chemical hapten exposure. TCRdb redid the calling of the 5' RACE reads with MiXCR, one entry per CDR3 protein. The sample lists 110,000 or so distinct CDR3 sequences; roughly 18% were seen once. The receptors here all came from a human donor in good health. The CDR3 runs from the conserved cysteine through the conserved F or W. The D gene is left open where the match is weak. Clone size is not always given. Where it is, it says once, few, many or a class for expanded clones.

CDR3: CASIMDREKLFF
DNA: TGTGCCAGCATTATGGACCGGGAAAAACTGTTTTTT
D: .
size: .
J: TRBJ1-4
V: TRBV6-5

CDR3: CASSLLAGVYEQFF
DNA: TGCGCCAGCAGCCTTTTAGCGGGAGTTTATGAGCAGTTCTTC
D: TRBD2
size: .
J: TRBJ2-1
V: TRBV5-1

CDR3: CASSPAGVGVFNSPLHF
DNA: TGTGCCAGCAGCCCAGCAGGCGTCGGGGTATTTAATTCACCCCTCCACTTT
D: .
size: .
J: TRBJ1-6
V: TRBV7-8

CDR3: CASSIGGSGYNEQFF
DNA: TGTGCCAGTAGTATTGGCGGGAGTGGGTACAATGAGCAGTTCTTC
D: TRBD2
size: few
J: TRBJ2-1
V: TRBV19

CDR3: CASKLAGGADTQYF
DNA: TGTGCCAGCAAACTAGCAGGGGGCGCAGATACGCAGTATTTT
D: TRBD1
size: .
J: TRBJ2-3
V: TRBV28

CDR3: CASSYTRGLPSYEQYF
DNA: TGTGCCAGCAGTTACACCCGGGGCCTGCCCAGTTACGAGCAGTACTTC
D: .
size: few
J: TRBJ2-7
V: TRBV6-5

CDR3: CASSPRDSDNQPQHF
DNA: TGTGCCAGCAGTCCCCGGGACAGTGACAATCAGCCCCAGCATTTT
D: TRBD1
size: .
J: TRBJ1-5
V: TRBV6-1

CDR3: CASSSFSGNPSYEQYF
DNA: TGTGCCAGTAGTTCGTTTAGCGGGAACCCTTCCTACGAGCAGTACTTC
D: TRBD2
size: few
J: TRBJ2-7
V: TRBV19

CDR3: CAWSVQGSGSSYEQYF
DNA: TGTGCCTGGAGTGTACAGGGTAGCGGGAGCTCCTACGAGCAGTACTTC
D: TRBD2
size: .
J: TRBJ2-7
V: TRBV30

CDR3: CASSSQSIFSGRAVLHPYEQYF
DNA: TGTGCCAGCAGTTCTCAGTCTATATTTAGCGGGAGAGCCGTCCTACACCCCTACGAGCAGTACTTC
D: TRBD2
size: .
J: TRBJ2-7
V: TRBV28

CDR3: CALSRDRVRNNEQFF
DNA: TGTGCCTTGTCTCGGGACAGGGTACGAAACAATGAGCAGTTCTTC
D: TRBD1
size: few
J: TRBJ2-1
V: TRBV30

CDR3: CASSLGAGTGDEQYF
DNA: TGCGCCAGCAGCTTGGGGGCCGGGACAGGCGACGAGCAGTACTTC
D: TRBD1
size: few
J: TRBJ2-7
V: TRBV5-1